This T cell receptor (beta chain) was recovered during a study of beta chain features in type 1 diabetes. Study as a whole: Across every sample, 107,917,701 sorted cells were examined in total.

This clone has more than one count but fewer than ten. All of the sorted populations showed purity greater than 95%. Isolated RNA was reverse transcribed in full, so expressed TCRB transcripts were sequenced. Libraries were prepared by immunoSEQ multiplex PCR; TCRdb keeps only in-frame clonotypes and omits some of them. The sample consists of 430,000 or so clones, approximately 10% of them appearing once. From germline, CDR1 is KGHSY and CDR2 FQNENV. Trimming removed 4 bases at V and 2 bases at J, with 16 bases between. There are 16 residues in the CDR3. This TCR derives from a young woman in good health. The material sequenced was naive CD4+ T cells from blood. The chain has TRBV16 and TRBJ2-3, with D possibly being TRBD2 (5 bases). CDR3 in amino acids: CASSRTALANTDTQYF. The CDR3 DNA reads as TGTGCCAGCAGCCGAACCGCGCTAGCAAACACAGATACGCAGTATTTT.